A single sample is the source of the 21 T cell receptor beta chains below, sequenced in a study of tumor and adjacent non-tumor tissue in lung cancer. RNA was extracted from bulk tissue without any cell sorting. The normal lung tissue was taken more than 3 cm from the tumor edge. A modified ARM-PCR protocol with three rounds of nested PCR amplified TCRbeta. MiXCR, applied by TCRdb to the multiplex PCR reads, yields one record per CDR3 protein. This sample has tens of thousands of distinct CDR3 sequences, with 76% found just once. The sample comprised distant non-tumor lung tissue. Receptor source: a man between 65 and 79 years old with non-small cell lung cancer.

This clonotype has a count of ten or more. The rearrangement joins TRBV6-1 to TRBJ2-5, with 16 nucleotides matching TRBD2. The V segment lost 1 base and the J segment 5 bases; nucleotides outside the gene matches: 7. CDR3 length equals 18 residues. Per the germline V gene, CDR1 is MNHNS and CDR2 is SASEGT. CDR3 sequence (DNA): TGTGCCAGCAGTGAAGACGGGACTAGCGGGAGGGCGAGGGAGACCCAGTACTTC. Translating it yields CASSEDGTSGRARETQYF.

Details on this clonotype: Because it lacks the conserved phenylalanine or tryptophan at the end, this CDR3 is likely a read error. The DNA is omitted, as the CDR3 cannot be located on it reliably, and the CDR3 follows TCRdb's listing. The CDR3 spells CASNLVRSHKPFL. J is TRBJ1-1 and V is TRBV11-2. Germline V lookup: CDR1 SGHAT, CDR2 FQNNGV. The CDR3 is 13 residues long, counting both termini.

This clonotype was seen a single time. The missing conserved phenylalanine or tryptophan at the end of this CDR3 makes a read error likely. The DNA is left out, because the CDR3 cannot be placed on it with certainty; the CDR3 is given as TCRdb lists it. The CDR3 here is CASSILGLVTGELFL. This chain links TRBV5-4 with TRBJ2-2; the DNA was not used to check the table's D call, TRBD2. The CDR3 totals 15 residues, both ends included. CDR1 SGHNT and CDR2 YYREEE come from the germline V gene (reference sequence).

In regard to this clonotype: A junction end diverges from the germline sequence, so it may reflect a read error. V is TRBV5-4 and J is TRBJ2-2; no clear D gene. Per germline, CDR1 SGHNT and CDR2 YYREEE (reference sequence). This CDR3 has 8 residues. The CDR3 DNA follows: TGTGCCGGTGGGGATCTGTTTTTT. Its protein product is CAGGDLFF.

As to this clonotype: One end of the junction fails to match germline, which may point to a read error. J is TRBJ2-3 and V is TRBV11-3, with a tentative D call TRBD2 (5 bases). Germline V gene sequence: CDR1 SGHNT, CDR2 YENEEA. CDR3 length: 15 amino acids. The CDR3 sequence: CAITRREVSTDMQYF. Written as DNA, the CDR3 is TGTGCCATCACCCGTCGGGAAGTAAGCACAGATATGCAGTATTTC.

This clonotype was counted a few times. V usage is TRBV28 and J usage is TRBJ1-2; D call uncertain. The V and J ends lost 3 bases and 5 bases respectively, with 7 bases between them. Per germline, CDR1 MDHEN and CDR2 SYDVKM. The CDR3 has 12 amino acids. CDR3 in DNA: TGTGCCAGCAGTTTGGGAGGGTATGGCTACACCTTC. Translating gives CASSLGGYGYTF.

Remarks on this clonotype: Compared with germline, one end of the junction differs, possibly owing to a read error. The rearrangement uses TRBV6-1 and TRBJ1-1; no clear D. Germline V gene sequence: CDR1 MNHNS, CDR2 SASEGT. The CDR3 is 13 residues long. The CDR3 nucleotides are TGTGCCAGTAGAAGAAACGAGAACACTGAAGTTTTCTTT. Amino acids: CASRRNENTEVFF.

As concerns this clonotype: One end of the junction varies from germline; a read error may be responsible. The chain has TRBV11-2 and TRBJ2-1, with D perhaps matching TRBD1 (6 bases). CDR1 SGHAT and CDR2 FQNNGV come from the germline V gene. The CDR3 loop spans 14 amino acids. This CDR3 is CASNLQGVANEQYF. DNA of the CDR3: TGTGCCAGCAACTTACAGGGAGTAGCCAATGAGCAATACTTC.

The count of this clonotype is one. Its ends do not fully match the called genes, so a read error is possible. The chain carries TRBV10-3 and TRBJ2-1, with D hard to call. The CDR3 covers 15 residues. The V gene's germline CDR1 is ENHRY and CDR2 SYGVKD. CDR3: CAISQKGSNYNEQFF. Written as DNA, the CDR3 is TGTGCCATCAGCCAGAAGGGAAGTAACTACAATGAGCAATTCTTC.

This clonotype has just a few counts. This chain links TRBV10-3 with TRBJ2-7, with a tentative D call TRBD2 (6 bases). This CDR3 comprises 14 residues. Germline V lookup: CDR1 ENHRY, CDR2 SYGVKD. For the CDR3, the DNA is TGTGTTATCAGTGAGAAGATGGGAGGCTACGAGCAGTACTTC. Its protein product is CVISEKMGGYEQYF.

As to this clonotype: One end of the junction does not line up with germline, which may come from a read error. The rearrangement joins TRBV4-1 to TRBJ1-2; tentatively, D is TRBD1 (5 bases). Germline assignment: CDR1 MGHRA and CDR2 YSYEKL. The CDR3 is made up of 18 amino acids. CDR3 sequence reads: CASSQEGRTASWDHGYTF. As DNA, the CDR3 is TGTGCCAGCAGCCAAGAGGGACGGACGGCCTCGTGGGACCATGGCTACACCTTC.

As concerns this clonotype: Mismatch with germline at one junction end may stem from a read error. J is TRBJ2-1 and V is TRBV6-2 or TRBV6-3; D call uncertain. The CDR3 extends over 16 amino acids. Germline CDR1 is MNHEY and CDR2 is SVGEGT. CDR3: CASSLKVGKSWNEEFF. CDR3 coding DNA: TGTGCCAGCAGTCTAAAAGTTGGGAAATCGTGGAATGAGGAGTTCTTC.

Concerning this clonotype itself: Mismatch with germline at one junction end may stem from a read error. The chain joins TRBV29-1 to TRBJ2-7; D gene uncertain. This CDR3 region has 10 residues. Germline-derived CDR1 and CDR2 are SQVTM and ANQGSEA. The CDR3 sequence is CSARSYEHYF. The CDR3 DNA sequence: TGCAGCGCCAGGAGCTACGAGCATTACTTC.

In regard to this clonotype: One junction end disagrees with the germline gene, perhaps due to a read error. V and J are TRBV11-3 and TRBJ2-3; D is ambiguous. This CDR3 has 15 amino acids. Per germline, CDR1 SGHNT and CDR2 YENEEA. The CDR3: CDSTRRQVSTDTQYF. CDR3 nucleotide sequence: TGTGACAGCACTCGTCGGCAAGTAAGCACAGATACGCAGTATTTT.

CDR3 bases: TGTGCCAGCAGCCAATGGGACTATGGCTACACCTTC. Translation gives CASSQWDYGYTF. The chain links TRBV11-2 to TRBJ1-2; D remains ambiguous. Germline V gene data show CDR1 as SGHAT and CDR2 as FQNNGV. The V and J ends lost 5 bases and 3 bases respectively, with 7 bases between them. The CDR3 consists of 12 residues.

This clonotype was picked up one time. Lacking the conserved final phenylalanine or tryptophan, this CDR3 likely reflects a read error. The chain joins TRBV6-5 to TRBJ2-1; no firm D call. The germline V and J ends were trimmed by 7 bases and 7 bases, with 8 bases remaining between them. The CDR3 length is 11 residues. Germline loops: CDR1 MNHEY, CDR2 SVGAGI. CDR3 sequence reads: CASNNENEQFI. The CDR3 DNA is TGTGCCAGCAATAACGAGAATGAGCAGTTCATC.

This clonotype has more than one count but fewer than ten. CDR3 in amino acids: CASADAGGRAYTGELFF. CDR3 coding DNA: TGTGCCAGCGCCGACGCCGGCGGGAGGGCCTACACCGGGGAGCTGTTTTTT. The chain is built from TRBV28 and TRBJ2-2; TRBD2 agrees at 9 bases. V was pared by 8 bases and J by 3 bases, with 13 bases of the junction left unmatched. This CDR3 is 17 amino acids long. CDR1 is MDHEN, CDR2 SYDVKM, per germline. The full variable domain, completed using reference TRBV28 and TRBJ2-2, is DVKVTQSSRYLVKRTGEKVFLECVQDMDHENMFWYRQDPGLGLRLIYFSYDVKMKEKGDIPEGYSVSREKKERFSLILESASTNQTSMYLCASADAGGRAYTGELFFGEGSRLTVL.

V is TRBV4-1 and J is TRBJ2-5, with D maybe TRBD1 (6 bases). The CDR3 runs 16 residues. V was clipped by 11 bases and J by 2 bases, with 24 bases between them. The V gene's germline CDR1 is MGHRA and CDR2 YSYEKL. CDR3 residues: CACCQDGRGPQETQYF. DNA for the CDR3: TGCGCCTGCTGCCAAGACGGCAGGGGTCCTCAAGAGACCCAGTACTTC.

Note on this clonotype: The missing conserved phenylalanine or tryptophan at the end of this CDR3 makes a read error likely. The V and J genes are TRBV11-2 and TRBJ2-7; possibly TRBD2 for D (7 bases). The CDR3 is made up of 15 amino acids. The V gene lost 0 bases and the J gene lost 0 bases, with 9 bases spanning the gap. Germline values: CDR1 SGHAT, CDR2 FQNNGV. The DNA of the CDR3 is TGTGCCAGCAGCTTAGATCGGGGGGCCTCCTACGAGCAGTACTCA. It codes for CASSLDRGASYEQYS.

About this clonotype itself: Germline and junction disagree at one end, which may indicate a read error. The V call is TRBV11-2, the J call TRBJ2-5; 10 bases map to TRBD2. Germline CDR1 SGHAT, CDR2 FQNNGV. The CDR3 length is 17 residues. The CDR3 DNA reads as TGTGCCACTAGCTTAGCGTTAGCGGGGGGTACTCAAGAGACCCAGCATTTC. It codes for CATSLALAGGTQETQHF.

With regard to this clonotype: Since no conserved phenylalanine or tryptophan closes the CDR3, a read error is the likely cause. CDR3 protein: CASSPWGSYNEQFV. The CDR3, as DNA: TGCGCCAGCAGTCCGTGGGGCTCCTACAATGAGCAGTTCGTC. The rearrangement uses TRBV10-1 and TRBJ2-1; D unresolved. Germline V gene data show CDR1 as WNHNN and CDR2 as SYGVQD (reference sequence). The length of the CDR3 is 14 residues. V lost 5 bases and J lost 0, with 8 bases in between.